This T cell receptor beta chain was sequenced during a study of cytomegalovirus exposure and HLA in healthy donors. The PCR ran on 60 Vbeta and 13 Jbeta primers. Only in-frame clones appear in the TCRdb table, and some are missing; sequencing was by immunoSEQ multiplex PCR. This sample yields approximately 180,000 clones, of which almost 80% are seen a single time; 6.3% belongs to the top ten. This clone occurred a few times. This CDR3 contains 15 residues. The rearrangement joins TRBV21-1 to TRBJ1-1; the table gives TRBD1 as D, unverified against the DNA. TRBV21-1 counts as a pseudogene. Input material: PBMCs. This sequence was found in a man aged 40-55 years in good health and CMV-seropositive. The DNA for the CDR3 is TGTGCCAGCAGCTTGCCGACAGGGGGCTACACTGAAGCTTTCTTT. As protein: CASSLPTGGYTEAFF.